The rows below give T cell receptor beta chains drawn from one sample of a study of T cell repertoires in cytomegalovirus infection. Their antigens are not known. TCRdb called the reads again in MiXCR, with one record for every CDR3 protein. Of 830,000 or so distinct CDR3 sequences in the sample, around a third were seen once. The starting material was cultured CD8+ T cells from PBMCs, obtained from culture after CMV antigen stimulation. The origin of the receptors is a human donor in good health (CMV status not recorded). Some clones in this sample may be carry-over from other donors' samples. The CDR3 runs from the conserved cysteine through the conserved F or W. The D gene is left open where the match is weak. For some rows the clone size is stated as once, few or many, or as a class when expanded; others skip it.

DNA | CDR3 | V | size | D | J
TGTGCCAGCAGTTACTCTAATGGGGACAGGGGGGATGAAGCTTTCTTT | CASSYSNGDRGDEAFF | TRBV6-8 | few | TRBD1 | TRBJ1-1
TGTGCCACCAGCAACGGTGGCATTTATGGCTACACCTTC | CATSNGGIYGYTF | TRBV6-1 | . | . | TRBJ1-2
TGCGCCAGCAGCCAAAGGGGACCGGTGACAGTACCTGAGCAGTTCTTC | CASSQRGPVTVPEQFF | TRBV4-3 | few | . | TRBJ2-1
TGTGCCAGCAGTGCCTACAGGGGAACTAATGAAAAACTGTTTTTT | CASSAYRGTNEKLFF | TRBV27 | . | TRBD1 | TRBJ1-4
TGCGCCAGCAGCTTCCCGCACTCTGGGGCCAACGTCCTGACTTTC | CASSFPHSGANVLTF | TRBV5-1 | few | . | TRBJ2-6
TGTGCCAGCAGCCAGAGAAGAGGAAGTAACTTTCTGTTTTTT | CASSQRRGSNFLFF | TRBV14 | few | . | TRBJ1-4
TGTGCCAGCAGCTTAGCCCTGGGGGCAGGGACAGGGGGCTATGGCTACACCTTC | CASSLALGAGTGGYGYTF | TRBV7-2 | many | TRBD1 | TRBJ1-2
TGTGCCAGCAGCTTGGTGAGGGAGTTAGCACTCGTCCCCGGGGAGCTGTTTTTT | CASSLVRELALVPGELFF | TRBV5-5 | . | . | TRBJ2-2
TGTGCCAGTAGTTTCCTTCCGATGGTAGCGGCGAACGGTGAGCAGTTCTTC | CASSFLPMVAANGEQFF | TRBV19 | . | . | TRBJ2-1
TGCGCCAGCAGCCTCAGACGGGGACAGGGCCGTGTCCTGACTTTC | CASSLRRGQGRVLTF | TRBV4-1 | . | TRBD1 | TRBJ2-6
TGTGCCAGCAGCCAAGAGACAGGGAGCGCCGGGGAGCTGTTTTTT | CASSQETGSAGELFF | TRBV4-1 | . | TRBD1 | TRBJ2-2
TGTGCCACCAGCAGCACGGGACTTTTGAGCTCTGGAAACATCATATATTTT | CATSSTGLLSSGNIIYF | TRBV15 | once | . | TRBJ1-3
TGTGCCAGCACTATTTGGGGACAGATCAATGAGCAGTTCTTC | CASTIWGQINEQFF | TRBV28 | . | TRBD1 | TRBJ2-1
TGTGCCAGCAGCTCGGACAGCAGCTCCTACAATGAGCAGTTCTTC | CASSSDSSSYNEQFF | TRBV7-6 | many | . | TRBJ2-1
TGTGCCAGCAGCCCCTGGGGGGGGGCAGATACGCAGTATTTT | CASSPWGGADTQYF | TRBV7-8 | few | TRBD2 | TRBJ2-3
TGTGCCAGCAGCCCCGAGGCAGGGGGCACAGATACGCAGTATTTT | CASSPEAGGTDTQYF | TRBV4-2 | . | . | TRBJ2-3